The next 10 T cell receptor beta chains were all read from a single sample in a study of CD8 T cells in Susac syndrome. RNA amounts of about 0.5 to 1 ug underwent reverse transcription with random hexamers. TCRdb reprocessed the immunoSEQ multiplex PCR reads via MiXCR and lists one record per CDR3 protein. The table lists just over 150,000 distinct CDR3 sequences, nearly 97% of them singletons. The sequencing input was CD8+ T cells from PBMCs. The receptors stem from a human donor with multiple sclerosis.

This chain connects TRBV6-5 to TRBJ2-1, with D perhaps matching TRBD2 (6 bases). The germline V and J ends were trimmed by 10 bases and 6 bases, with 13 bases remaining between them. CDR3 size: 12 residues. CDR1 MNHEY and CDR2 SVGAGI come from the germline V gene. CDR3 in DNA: TGTGCCACCGCGCCCGGGGGCAATGAGCAGTTCTTC. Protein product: CATAPGGNEQFF.

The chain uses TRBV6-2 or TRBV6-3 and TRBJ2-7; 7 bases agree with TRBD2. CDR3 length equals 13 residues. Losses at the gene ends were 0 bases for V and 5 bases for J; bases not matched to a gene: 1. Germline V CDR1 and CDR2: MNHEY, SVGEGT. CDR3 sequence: CASSYSAGDEQYV. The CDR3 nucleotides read TGTGCCAGCAGTTACTCGGCGGGGGACGAGCAGTACGTC.

The CDR3 nucleotides are TGTGCCTGGAGTGTATCGGGCGGTAACTACGAGCAGTACTTC. It specifies CAWSVSGGNYEQYF. The V gene is TRBV30, the J gene TRBJ2-7; no clear D. The CDR3 totals 14 residues. The germline V gene encodes CDR1 GTSNPN and CDR2 SVGIG (reference sequence). V gave up 0 bases and J gave up 3 bases, with 12 bases separating them.

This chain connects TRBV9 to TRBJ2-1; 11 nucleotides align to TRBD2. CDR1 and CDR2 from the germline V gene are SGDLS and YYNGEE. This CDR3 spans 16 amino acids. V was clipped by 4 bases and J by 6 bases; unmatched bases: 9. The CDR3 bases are TGTGCCAGCAGCTATCCGACTAGCGGGGAAGGCAATGAGCAGTTCTTC. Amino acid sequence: CASSYPTSGEGNEQFF.

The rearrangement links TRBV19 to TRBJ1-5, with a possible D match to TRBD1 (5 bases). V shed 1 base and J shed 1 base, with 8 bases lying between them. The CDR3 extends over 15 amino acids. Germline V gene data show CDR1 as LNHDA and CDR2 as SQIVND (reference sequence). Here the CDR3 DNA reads TGTGCCAGTAGTATAGGAGGGACGAGCAATCAGCCCCAGCATTTT. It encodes CASSIGGTSNQPQHF.

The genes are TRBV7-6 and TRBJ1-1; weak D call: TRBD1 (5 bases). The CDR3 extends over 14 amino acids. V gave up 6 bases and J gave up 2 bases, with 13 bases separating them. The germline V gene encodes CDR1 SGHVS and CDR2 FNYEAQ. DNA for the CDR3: TGTGCCAGCAGTTACCAGGGAATTAACACTGAAGCTTTCTTT. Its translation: CASSYQGINTEAFF.

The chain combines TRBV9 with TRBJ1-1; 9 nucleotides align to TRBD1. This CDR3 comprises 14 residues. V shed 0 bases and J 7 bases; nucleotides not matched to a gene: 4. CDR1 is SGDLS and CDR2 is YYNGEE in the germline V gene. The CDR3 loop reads CASSVGRGQGEAFF. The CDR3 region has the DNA TGTGCCAGCAGCGTAGGCCGGGGACAGGGTGAAGCTTTCTTT.

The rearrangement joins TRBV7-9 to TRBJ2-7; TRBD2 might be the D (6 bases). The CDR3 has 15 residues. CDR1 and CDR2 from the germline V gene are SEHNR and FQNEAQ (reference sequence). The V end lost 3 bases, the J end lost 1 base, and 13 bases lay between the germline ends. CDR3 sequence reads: CASSLWGVNSYEQYF. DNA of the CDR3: TGTGCCAGCAGCTTGTGGGGGGTAAATTCCTACGAGCAGTACTTC.

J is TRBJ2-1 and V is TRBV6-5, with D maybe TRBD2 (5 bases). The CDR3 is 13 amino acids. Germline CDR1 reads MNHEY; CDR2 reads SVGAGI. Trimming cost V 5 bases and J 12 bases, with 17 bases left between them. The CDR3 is CASSPLPTGGQFF. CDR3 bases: TGTGCCAGCAGTCCTCTGCCGACTGGAGGGCAGTTCTTC.

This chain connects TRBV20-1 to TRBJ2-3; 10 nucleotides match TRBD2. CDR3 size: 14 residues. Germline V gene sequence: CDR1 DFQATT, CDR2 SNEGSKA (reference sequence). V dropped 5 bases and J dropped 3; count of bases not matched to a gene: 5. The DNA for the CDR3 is TGCAGTGCTTCACCGACTAGCGGGACAGATACGCAGTATTTT. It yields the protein CSASPTSGTDTQYF.